This TCR beta chain was retrieved from a study of vaccination effects on CD4 cells after COVID-19. Profiling relied on immunoSEQ multiplex PCR, and the TCRdb table lists in-frame clones only, not all of them. The sample includes some 40,000 clones, about 80% of them seen just once. On this clone itself: Its antigen is undetermined.

It was after 10 days of culture that CD4+ T cells were isolated. The person acquired a PCR-confirmed SARS-CoV-2 infection between March and December 2020. BNT162b2 vaccine or mRNA-1273 vaccine was given to participants in two doses. The TCR sequence derives from a human donor who had a prior SARS-CoV-2 infection. This specimen was CD4+ T cells from PBMCs cultured without peptide, taken after COVID-19 vaccination.

The CDR3 DNA is TGTGCCAGCTCACAGGCCCCCCTAGCGCGCGATACGCAGTATTTT. Protein product: CASSQAPLARDTQYF. The V call is TRBV18, the J call TRBJ2-3, with D possibly being TRBD2 (6 bases). V lost 4 bases and J 6 bases, leaving 17 bases between the germline ends. Looked up from germline, CDR1 is KGHSH and CDR2 is LQKENI. The CDR3 is 15 residues long.